Listed below are T cell receptor beta chains from one sample, sequenced in a study of blood T cell repertoires in COVID-19. The method was immunoSEQ multiplex PCR; TCRdb's version includes in-frame clones alone and lacks a portion of them. The sample has roughly 250,000 clones; about 87% are singletons. Sequenced material: PBMCs or T cells enriched from blood (not recorded which). These TCRs come from a woman aged 25 to 39 with acute COVID-19. Each CDR3 is given with its conserved first and last residue.

V	J	CDR3
TRBV7-7	TRBJ2-5	CASSAGANKETQYF
TRBV4-3	TRBJ2-7	CASSQNQGGYEQYF
TRBV5-1	TRBJ2-2	CASSTSGIGELFF
TRBV5-6	TRBJ2-5	CASSLGGSAQETQYF
TRBV15	TRBJ2-1	CATSRERQVDNEQFF
TRBV7-8	TRBJ1-1	CASILGGTANTEAFF
TRBV7-2	TRBJ2-5	CASSPRASGGEETQYF
TRBV27	TRBJ1-1	CASSLRRGQDTEAFF
TRBV5-1	TRBJ2-3	CASSPSGNGDTQYF
TRBV5-5	TRBJ2-5	CASSSTGGSQETQYF
TRBV7-2	TRBJ2-2	CATGLPANTGELFF
TRBV18	TRBJ2-7	CASSPPQGEVNEQYF
TRBV2	TRBJ1-1	CASSGGPLNTEAFF
TRBV4-3	TRBJ1-2	CASSPRSGGADGYTF
TRBV7-6	TRBJ1-6	CASSLETRGHSPLHF
TRBV9	TRBJ1-5	CASSVEGGNQPQHF
TRBV10-3	TRBJ1-1	CAISDTVTGGMNTEAFF
TRBV2	TRBJ1-5	CASSGPRDQQHF
TRBV7-9	TRBJ2-7	CASSDSYEQYF
TRBV7-8	TRBJ2-5	CASSSNLDYQETQYF
TRBV11-3	TRBJ2-1	CASSLGPGQASYNEQFF
TRBV5-1	TRBJ1-2	CASSLESGRYGYTF
TRBV5-1	TRBJ1-1	CASSEGQGGTEAFF
TRBV6-1	TRBJ1-2	CASSEALSPKFAERRDRQESGYTF
TRBV7-2	TRBJ2-2	CASSLGGANTGELFF
TRBV6-5	TRBJ2-6	CASRVEATGANVLTF
TRBV30	TRBJ1-2	CAWYHGGRRGYTF
TRBV7-2	TRBJ1-2	CASSLEYVGANYGYTF
TRBV10-1	TRBJ1-1	CASSRQDDEAFF
TRBV19	TRBJ1-2	CASSTGYTNYGYTF
TRBV7-8	TRBJ2-5	CASSSYLETQYF
TRBV10-3	TRBJ2-3	CAISGTSGVTDTQYF
TRBV7-2	TRBJ2-5	CASTGGWGETQYF
TRBV7-2	TRBJ1-1	CASSAGLELGNTEAFF
TRBV12-3/TRBV12-4	TRBJ1-2	CASSFGESYGYTF
TRBV2	TRBJ1-2	CASSGIQATYYGYTF
TRBV6-5	TRBJ2-3	CASSSGTGGDTQYF
TRBV5-5	TRBJ1-5	CASSLGANTYQPQHF
TRBV11-3	TRBJ2-7	CASSFRGTYEQYF
TRBV6-5	TRBJ1-6	CASSYSNDRGDSPLHF
TRBV5-6	TRBJ1-5	CASRKSEGPQHF
TRBV6-2/TRBV6-3	TRBJ1-5	CASSHRQGRKLSNQPQHF
TRBV28	-	CASSFLGTGYYEQYF
TRBV10-3	TRBJ1-5	CAISESTGGGQPQHF
TRBV7-7	TRBJ2-2	CASSLEAAGNTGELFF
TRBV27	TRBJ1-3	CASSTRQGHTIYF
TRBV5-1	TRBJ1-2	CASSSQGSNGYTF
TRBV2	TRBJ1-5	CASSERAQGRNQPQHF
TRBV6-6	TRBJ2-3	CASTTGGRGTDTQYF
TRBV27	TRBJ1-1	CASSLSTTTMNTEAFF
TRBV7-2	TRBJ2-1	CASSLAAADNEQFF
TRBV10-3	TRBJ2-5	CAISGTDGETQYF
TRBV15	TRBJ1-1	CATSRKTAGDMNTEAFF
TRBV3-1/TRBV3-2	TRBJ2-2	CASSQDDRGYTGELFF
TRBV29-1	TRBJ1-2	CSVEQRTDNYGYTF
TRBV4-1	TRBJ2-5	CASSQMASQETQYF
TRBV25-1	TRBJ2-3	CASRTTTGGTDTQYF
TRBV27	TRBJ2-2	CASSLQGPTGELFF
TRBV5-1	TRBJ1-2	CASSAGQGGYGYTF
TRBV7-8	TRBJ1-3	CASSLGPPDSGNTIYF